A single sample is the source of the 10 T cell receptor beta chains below, sequenced in a study of OX40 agonist ivuxolimab in advanced cancers. Here immunoSEQ multiplex PCR was the method, and the copy in TCRdb shows in-frame clones only, minus some. The table records approximately 56,000 clones, approximately 78% of them present only once. The specimen was CD4+ or CD8+ T cells sorted from blood, collected in a trial of the OX40 agonist ivuxolimab. These receptors were collected from an adult with an advanced solid tumor such as melanoma, head and neck, liver or kidney cancer.

This clone was seen once. V gene TRBV5-1 combines with J gene TRBJ2-7, with 8 bases aligning to TRBD1. In germline, CDR1 is SGHRS, CDR2 YFSETQ. The CDR3 is 18 residues long. With V trimmed by 4 bases and J by 4 bases, 19 bases remained unmatched. The CDR3 region is CASSQDRGQAIPSYEQYF. CDR3 coding DNA: TGCGCCAGCAGCCAAGACAGGGGCCAAGCTATACCCTCTTACGAGCAGTACTTC.

The rearrangement joins TRBV1 to TRBJ1-2; whether TRBD1, the table's D call, matches the DNA was not checked. TRBV1 is labeled a pseudogene. This CDR3 has 19 amino acids. Here the CDR3 reads CTSSQDCWGQQGPLYGYTF. The CDR3 DNA is TGCACCAGCAGCCAAGATTGTTGGGGACAGCAAGGGCCCCTCTATGGCTACACCTTC.

The chain carries TRBV6-1 and TRBJ1-6, with D possibly being TRBD1 (6 bases). CDR3 size: 15 residues. Per germline, CDR1 MNHNS and CDR2 SASEGT. Trimming removed 2 bases from V and 8 bases from J, with 13 bases in between. DNA for the CDR3: TGTGCCAGCAGTGAAAGGGCAGGGGTGCATTCACCCCTCCACTTT. Translated, it gives CASSERAGVHSPLHF.

The V call is TRBV19, the J call TRBJ2-4; 9 positions agree with TRBD1. The CDR3 has 15 amino acids. The V segment lost 3 bases and the J segment 7 bases; nucleotides outside the gene matches: 7. Germline V lookup: CDR1 LNHDA, CDR2 SQIVND (reference sequence). The CDR3 reads CASSISQQGANIQYF. The CDR3 nucleotides are TGTGCCAGTAGTATTAGCCAACAGGGGGCGAACATTCAGTACTTC.

The V and J genes are TRBV5-4 and TRBJ1-3, with D unclear. This CDR3 spans 19 amino acids. Trimming left V 2 bases short and J 0 bases short, with 21 bases between. Per the germline V gene, CDR1 is SGHNT and CDR2 is YYREEE (reference sequence). As DNA, the CDR3 is TGTGCCAGCAGCTTACGCGCCCGTGGGAGTAGTTTCTCTGGAAACACCATATATTTT. It translates to CASSLRARGSSFSGNTIYF.

The gene calls are TRBV28 and TRBJ1-4; D unresolved. The germline CDR1 and CDR2 sequences are MDHEN and SYDVKM. CDR3 length: 14 amino acids. Trimming pared 6 bases from V and 0 bases from J, leaving 8 bases between. As DNA, the CDR3 is TGTGCCAGCAGCCGGTCAGCAACTAATGAAAAACTGTTTTTT. This sequence encodes CASSRSATNEKLFF. Complete variable domain (other parts from reference TRBV28 and TRBJ1-4): DVKVTQSSRYLVKRTGEKVFLECVQDMDHENMFWYRQDPGLGLRLIYFSYDVKMKEKGDIPEGYSVSREKKERFSLILESASTNQTSMYLCASSRSATNEKLFFGSGTQLSVL.

V gene TRBV11-3 combines with J gene TRBJ2-6; 9 positions agree with TRBD1. The CDR3 contains 17 residues. Unmatched junction bases numbered 6, after V lost 2 bases and J lost 4 bases. Germline-derived CDR1 and CDR2 are SGHNT and YENEEA. The CDR3 region has the DNA TGTGCCAGCAGCTTAACAGGGGGCGCTTGGGGGGCCAACGTCCTGACTTTC. Its protein product is CASSLTGGAWGANVLTF.

V and J are TRBV7-2 and TRBJ1-2; D uncertain. Germline loops: CDR1 SGHTA, CDR2 FQGNSA. V was clipped by 1 base and J by 8 bases, with 11 bases between them. The CDR3 contains 13 residues. The CDR3 loop reads CASSLGRREGYTF. CDR3 nucleotides: TGTGCCAGCAGCTTAGGCAGGCGAGAGGGCTACACCTTC.

The chain couples TRBV6-1 to TRBJ1-3; possible D gene TRBD1, 6 bases. The V end lost 7 bases, the J end lost 0 bases, and 13 bases lay between the germline ends. The germline gives CDR1 MNHNS, CDR2 SASEGT. The CDR3 totals 15 residues. CDR3 sequence (DNA): TGTGCCAGCAAAGTACAGGGCTTCTCTGGAAACACCATATATTTT. Translated: CASKVQGFSGNTIYF.

This chain links TRBV6-6 with TRBJ1-1; D gene ambiguous. Germline V gene sequence: CDR1 MNHNY, CDR2 SVGAGI (reference sequence). V gave up 6 bases and J gave up 1 base, with 15 bases separating them. The CDR3 is 15 amino acids. Here the CDR3 reads CASRPSHGRNTEAFF. The CDR3 nucleotides are TGTGCCAGCAGACCATCCCATGGCCGGAACACTGAAGCTTTCTTT.